This T cell receptor beta chain was retrieved from a study of T-cell memory formation after mild COVID-19. TCRdb itself ran the 5' RACE reads through MiXCR, one entry per CDR3 protein. The data contain 450,000 to 650,000 distinct CDR3 sequences, roughly 17% of them singletons. A word on this clonotype: Its antigen is unidentified.

Study outcomes and limitations: The appearance of some responding clones in pre-infection memory suggested that cross-reactive memory joined. Clones that contracted from day 15 to 85 were balanced CD4/CD8, while later expanders leaned CD4+.

The germline V gene has CDR1 LGHDT and CDR2 YNNKEL (reference sequence). There are 14 residues in the CDR3. Trimming removed 3 bases at V and 7 bases at J, with 13 bases between. The chain combines TRBV3-1 with TRBJ2-1, with D possibly being TRBD1 (5 bases). Sample: PBMCs or a T cell subset sorted from them (not recorded which). The TCR comes from an adult woman who had mild COVID-19 (a few samples of this study predate the infection). Cell type and time point are not known. The CDR3 DNA is TGTGCCAGCAGCCACTGGGGCAGTGGGAATGAGCAGTTCTTC. Protein: CASSHWGSGNEQFF.